Sequencing of this T cell receptor (beta chain) was carried out in a study of T cell repertoires in cytomegalovirus infection. Overall study context: Used in the study were CMV epitopes, some recently identified and HLA-C-restricted, others well-studied and HLA-B-restricted.

Overall study findings and caveats: Based on cumulative public TCR beta family frequency, carriers of CMV plus the relevant HLA were identified.

V was shortened by 5 bases and J by 8 bases, with 15 bases between the two germline ends. This CDR3 contains 14 residues. Germline loops: CDR1 LNHDA, CDR2 SQIVND (reference sequence). Using its own MiXCR run on the reads, TCRdb lists one record per CDR3 protein. The sample has about 220,000 distinct CDR3 sequences, 35% to 40% seen once. This clonotype was recorded a few times. Its target is not known. The sample was CD8+ T cells from cultured PBMCs, taken from culture after CMV antigen stimulation. The TCR was taken from a human donor in good health (CMV status not recorded). Some clones in this sample may be carry-over from other donors' samples. The V and J genes are TRBV19 and TRBJ1-4; D perhaps matches TRBD1 (5 bases). This CDR3 is CASSPGAPREKLFF. The CDR3 DNA follows: TGTGCCAGTAGTCCCGGGGCTCCGAGGGAAAAACTGTTTTTT.